The next 4 T cell receptor beta chains were all read from a single sample in a study of Graves' ophthalmopathy and Graves' hyperthyroidism. Amplified TCR beta CDR3 regions were obtained using RNA transcripts as template. HTBI primers were employed in first-round RT-PCR, then a second-round multiplex PCR followed. TCRdb itself ran the multiplex PCR reads through MiXCR, one entry per CDR3 protein. This table holds about 740,000 distinct CDR3 sequences, roughly 40% found once. Sequenced sample: peripheral blood. These receptors all come from an adult man with Graves' ophthalmopathy.

The CDR3 DNA is TGCAGTGAGCGGACAGGAGCACACTATGGCTACACCTTC. This gives the protein CSERTGAHYGYTF. The rearrangement joins TRBV29-1 to TRBJ1-2, with 7 bases aligning to TRBD1. The CDR3 totals 13 residues. Germline-derived CDR1 and CDR2 are SQVTM and ANQGSEA.

The V and J genes are TRBV15 and TRBJ2-7, with 12 bases that match TRBD1. The CDR3 has 16 amino acids. Germline loops: CDR1 LNHNV, CDR2 YYDKDF (reference sequence). Trimming took 1 base from V and 3 from J; bases not matched to a gene: 4. CDR3: CATSRAGDRGHYEQYF. The CDR3 DNA reads as TGTGCCACCAGCAGAGCGGGGGACAGGGGGCACTACGAGCAGTACTTC.

With respect to this clonotype: With a much larger clone just one base away, this may be a read error. V gene TRBV6-5 combines with J gene TRBJ1-3; 7 bases map to TRBD1. The CDR3 spans 15 residues. Trimming removed 8 bases from V and 9 bases from J; junction bases left unmatched: 16. CDR1 is MNHEY, CDR2 SVGAGI, per germline. CDR3 nucleotides: TGTGCCAGCGGGGACCGGGACAGTAGCGTACGCACCATATATTTT. This translates into CASGDRDSSVRTIYF.

The table lists this clonotype with many counts. The rearrangement joins TRBV29-1 to TRBJ1-2, with D possibly TRBD1 on 5 matching bases. Germline V gene lookup returns CDR1 SQVTM and CDR2 ANQGSEA. Trimming took off 4 bases at V and 0 bases at J, with 18 bases between the two ends. The CDR3 covers 16 residues. The CDR3 is CSVARRGQGANYGYTF. The CDR3 DNA reads as TGCAGCGTTGCGCGCCGGGGCCAAGGGGCTAACTATGGCTACACCTTC.